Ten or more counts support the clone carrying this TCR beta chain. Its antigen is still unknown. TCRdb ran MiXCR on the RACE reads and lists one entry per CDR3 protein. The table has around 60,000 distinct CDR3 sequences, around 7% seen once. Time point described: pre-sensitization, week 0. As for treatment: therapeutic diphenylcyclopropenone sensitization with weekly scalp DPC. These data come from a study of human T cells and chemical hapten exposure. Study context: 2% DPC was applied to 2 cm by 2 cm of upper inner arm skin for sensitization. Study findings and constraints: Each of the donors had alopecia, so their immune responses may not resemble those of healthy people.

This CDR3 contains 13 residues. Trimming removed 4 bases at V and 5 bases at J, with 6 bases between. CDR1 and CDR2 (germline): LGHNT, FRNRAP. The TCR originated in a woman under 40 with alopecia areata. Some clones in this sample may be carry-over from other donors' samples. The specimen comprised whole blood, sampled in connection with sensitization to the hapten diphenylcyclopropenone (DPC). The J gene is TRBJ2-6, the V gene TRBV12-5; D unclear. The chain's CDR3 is CASGSGRANVLTF. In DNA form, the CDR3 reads TGTGCTAGTGGTTCTGGACGGGCCAACGTCCTGACTTTC. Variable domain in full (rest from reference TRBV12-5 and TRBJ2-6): DARVTQTPRHKVTEMGQEVTMRCQPILGHNTVFWYRQTMMQGLELLAYFRNRAPLDDSGMPKDRFSAEMPDATLATLKIQPSEPRDSAVYFCASGSGRANVLTFGAGSRLTVL.